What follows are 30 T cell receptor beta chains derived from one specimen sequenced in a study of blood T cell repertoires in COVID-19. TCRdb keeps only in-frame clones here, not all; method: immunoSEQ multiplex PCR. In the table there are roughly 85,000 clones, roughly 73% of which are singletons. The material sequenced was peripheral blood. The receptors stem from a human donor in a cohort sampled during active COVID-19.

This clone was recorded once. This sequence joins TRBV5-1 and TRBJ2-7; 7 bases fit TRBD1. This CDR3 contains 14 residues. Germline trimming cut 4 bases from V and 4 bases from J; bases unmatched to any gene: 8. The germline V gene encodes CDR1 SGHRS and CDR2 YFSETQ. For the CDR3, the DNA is TGCGCCAGCAGCACCCGGGACAGTTATTACGAGCAGTACTTC. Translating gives CASSTRDSYYEQYF.

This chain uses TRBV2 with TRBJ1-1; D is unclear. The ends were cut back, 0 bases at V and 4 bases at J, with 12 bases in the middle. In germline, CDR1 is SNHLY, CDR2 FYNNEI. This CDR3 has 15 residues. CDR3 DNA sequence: TGTGCCAGCAGTGAAGCTGAGAGGGTGGGCACTGAAGCTTTCTTT. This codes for CASSEAERVGTEAFF.

Here the CDR3 reads CASTRQSLETQYF. The CDR3, as DNA: TGTGCCAGCACCCGACAATCTCTAGAGACCCAGTACTTC. The rearrangement uses TRBV2 and TRBJ2-5; no definite D call. The germline CDR1 and CDR2 sequences are SNHLY and FYNNEI. The V gene lost 7 bases and the J gene lost 4 bases, with 13 bases spanning the gap. The CDR3 loop spans 13 amino acids. Full variable domain (outside the CDR3, taken from reference TRBV2 and TRBJ2-5): EPEVTQTPSHQVTQMGQEVILRCVPISNHLYFYWYRQILGQKVEFLVSFYNNEISEKSEIFDDQFSVERPDGSNFTLKIRSTKLEDSAMYFCASTRQSLETQYFGPGTRLLVL.

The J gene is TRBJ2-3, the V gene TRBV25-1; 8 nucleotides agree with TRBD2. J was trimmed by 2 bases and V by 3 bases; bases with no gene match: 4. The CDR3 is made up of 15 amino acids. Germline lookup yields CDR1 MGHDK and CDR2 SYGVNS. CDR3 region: CASSDRGGYTDTQYF. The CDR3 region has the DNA TGTGCCAGCAGTGATCGGGGGGGCTACACAGATACGCAGTATTTT.

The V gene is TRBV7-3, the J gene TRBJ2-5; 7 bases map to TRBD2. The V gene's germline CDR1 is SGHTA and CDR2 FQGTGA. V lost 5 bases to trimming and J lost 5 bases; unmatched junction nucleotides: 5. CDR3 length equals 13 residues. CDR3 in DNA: TGTGCCAGCAGCCGACTAGCAGGGGAGACCCAGTACTTC. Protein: CASSRLAGETQYF.

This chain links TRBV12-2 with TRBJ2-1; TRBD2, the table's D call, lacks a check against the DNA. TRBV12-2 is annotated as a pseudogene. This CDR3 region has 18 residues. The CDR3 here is CASRLVASGGASYNEQFF. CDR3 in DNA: TGTGCAAGTCGCTTAGTCGCTAGCGGGGGGGCAAGCTACAATGAGCAGTTCTTC.

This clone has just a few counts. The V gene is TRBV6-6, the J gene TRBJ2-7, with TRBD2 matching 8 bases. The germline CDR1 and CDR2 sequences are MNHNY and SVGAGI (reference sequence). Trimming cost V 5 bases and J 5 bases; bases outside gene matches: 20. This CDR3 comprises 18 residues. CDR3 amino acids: CASSRRGGFGTPLDEQYF. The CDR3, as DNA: TGTGCCAGCAGTCGCCGGGGGGGGTTCGGGACCCCGCTGGACGAGCAGTACTTC.

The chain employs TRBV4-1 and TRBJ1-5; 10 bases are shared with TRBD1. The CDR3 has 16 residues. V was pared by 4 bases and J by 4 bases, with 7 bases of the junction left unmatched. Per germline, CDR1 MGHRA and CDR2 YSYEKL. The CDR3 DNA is TGCGCCAGCAGCCCCGGGACAGGGGTCGCAAATCAGCCCCAGCATTTT. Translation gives CASSPGTGVANQPQHF.

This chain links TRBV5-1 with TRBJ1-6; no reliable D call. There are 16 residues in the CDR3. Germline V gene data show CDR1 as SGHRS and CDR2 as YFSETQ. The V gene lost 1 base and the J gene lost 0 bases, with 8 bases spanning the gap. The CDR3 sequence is CASSLTPSSYNSPLHF. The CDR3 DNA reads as TGCGCCAGCAGCTTGACTCCGAGCTCCTATAATTCACCCCTCCACTTT.

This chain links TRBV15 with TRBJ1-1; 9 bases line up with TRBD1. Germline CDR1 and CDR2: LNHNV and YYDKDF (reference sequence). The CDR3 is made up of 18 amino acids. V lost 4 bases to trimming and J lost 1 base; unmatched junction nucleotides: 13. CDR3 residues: CATSMPRDRAYRNTEAFF. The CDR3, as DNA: TGTGCCACCAGCATGCCCCGGGACAGGGCTTACCGGAACACTGAAGCTTTCTTT. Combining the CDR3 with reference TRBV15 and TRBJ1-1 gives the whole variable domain DAMVIQNPRYQVTQFGKPVTLSCSQTLNHNVMYWYQQKSSQAPKLLFHYYDKDFNNEADTPDNFQSRRPNTSFCFLDIRSPGLGDTAMYLCATSMPRDRAYRNTEAFFGQGTRLTVV.

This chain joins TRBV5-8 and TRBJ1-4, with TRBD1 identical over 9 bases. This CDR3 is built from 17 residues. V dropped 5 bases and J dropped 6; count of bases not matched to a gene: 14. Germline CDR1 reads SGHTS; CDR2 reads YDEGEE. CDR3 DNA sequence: TGTGCCAGCAGGTCTGTCCCGGGACAGGGTTTGGATGAAAAACTGTTTTTT. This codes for CASRSVPGQGLDEKLFF.

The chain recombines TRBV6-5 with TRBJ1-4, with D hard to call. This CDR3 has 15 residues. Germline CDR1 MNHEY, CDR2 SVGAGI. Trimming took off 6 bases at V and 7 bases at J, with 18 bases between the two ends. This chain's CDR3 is CASSGPRVSGEKLFF. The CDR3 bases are TGTGCCAGCAGCGGTCCCCGGGTCAGTGGTGAAAAACTGTTTTTT.

The CDR3 is CASSPPLAGGLSSTDTQYF. Written as DNA, the CDR3 is TGTGCCAGCTCACCACCCCTAGCGGGGGGGCTCTCTAGCACAGATACGCAGTATTTT. The V call is TRBV18, the J call TRBJ2-3; 12 nucleotides line up with TRBD2. The CDR3 spans 19 residues. V lost 0 bases to trimming and J lost 0 bases; unmatched junction nucleotides: 7. CDR1 is KGHSH and CDR2 is LQKENI in the germline V gene. Full variable domain (rest looked up from reference TRBV18 and TRBJ2-3): NAGVMQNPRHLVRRRGQEARLRCSPMKGHSHVYWYRQLPEEGLKFMVYLQKENIIDESGMPKERFSAEFPKEGPSILRIQQVVRGDSAAYFCASSPPLAGGLSSTDTQYFGPGTRLTVL.

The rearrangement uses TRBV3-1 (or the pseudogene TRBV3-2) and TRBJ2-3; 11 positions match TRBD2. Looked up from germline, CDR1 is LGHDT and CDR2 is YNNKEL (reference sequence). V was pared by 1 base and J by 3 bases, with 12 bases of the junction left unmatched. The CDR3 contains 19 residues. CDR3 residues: CASSQGRIAGGRATDTQYF. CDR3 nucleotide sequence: TGTGCCAGCAGCCAAGGACGGATAGCGGGGGGGAGGGCTACAGATACGCAGTATTTT.

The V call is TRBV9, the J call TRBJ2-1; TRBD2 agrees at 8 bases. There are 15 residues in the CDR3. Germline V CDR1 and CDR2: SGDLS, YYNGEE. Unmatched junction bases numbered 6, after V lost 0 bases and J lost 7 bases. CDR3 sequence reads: CASSVAGGAENEQFF. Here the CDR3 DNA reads TGTGCCAGCAGCGTAGCCGGGGGGGCGGAAAATGAGCAGTTCTTC.

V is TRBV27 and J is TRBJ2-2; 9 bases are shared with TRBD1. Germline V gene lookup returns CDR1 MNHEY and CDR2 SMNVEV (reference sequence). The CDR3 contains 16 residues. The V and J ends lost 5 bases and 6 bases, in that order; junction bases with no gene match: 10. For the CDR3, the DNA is TGTGCCAGCAGTCCTCACCGGGACAGGGTGGCCGGGGAGCTGTTTTTT. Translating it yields CASSPHRDRVAGELFF.

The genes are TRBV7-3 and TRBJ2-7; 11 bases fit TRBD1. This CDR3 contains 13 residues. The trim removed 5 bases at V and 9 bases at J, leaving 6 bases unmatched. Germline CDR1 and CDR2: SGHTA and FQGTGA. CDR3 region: CASSTGQGAGQYF. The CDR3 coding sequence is TGTGCCAGCAGCACCGGACAGGGGGCAGGGCAGTACTTC. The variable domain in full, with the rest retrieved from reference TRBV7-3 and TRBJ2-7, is GAGVSQTPSNKVTEKGKYVELRCDPISGHTALYWYRQSLGQGPEFLIYFQGTGAADDSGLPNDRFFAVRPEGSVSTLKIQRTERGDSAVYLCASSTGQGAGQYFGPGTRLTVT.

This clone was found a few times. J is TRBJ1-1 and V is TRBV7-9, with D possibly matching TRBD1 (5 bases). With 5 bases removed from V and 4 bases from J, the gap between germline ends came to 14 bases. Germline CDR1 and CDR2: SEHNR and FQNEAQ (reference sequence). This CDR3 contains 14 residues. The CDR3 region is CASSDQGRVTEAFF. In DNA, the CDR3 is TGTGCCAGCAGCGACCAGGGCAGGGTCACTGAAGCTTTCTTT.

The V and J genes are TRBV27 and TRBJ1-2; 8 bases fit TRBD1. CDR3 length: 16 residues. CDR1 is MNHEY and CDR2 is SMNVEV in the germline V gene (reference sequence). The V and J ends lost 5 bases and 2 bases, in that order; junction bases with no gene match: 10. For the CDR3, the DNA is TGTGCCAGCAGTCACCCTCGGACAGGGTTCAACTATGGCTACACCTTC. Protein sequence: CASSHPRTGFNYGYTF.

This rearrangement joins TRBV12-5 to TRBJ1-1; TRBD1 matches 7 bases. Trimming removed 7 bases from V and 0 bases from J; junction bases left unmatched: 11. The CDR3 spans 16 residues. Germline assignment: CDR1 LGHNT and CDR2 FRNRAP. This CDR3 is CASALGDSIMNTEAFF. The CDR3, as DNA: TGTGCTAGTGCCCTCGGGGACAGCATCATGAACACTGAAGCTTTCTTT.

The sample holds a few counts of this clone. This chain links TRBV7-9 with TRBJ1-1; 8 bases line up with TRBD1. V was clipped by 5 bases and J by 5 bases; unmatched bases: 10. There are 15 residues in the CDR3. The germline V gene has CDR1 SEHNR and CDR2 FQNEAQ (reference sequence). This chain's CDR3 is CASSPDRGGRTEAFF. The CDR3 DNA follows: TGTGCCAGCAGCCCCGACAGGGGTGGGAGAACTGAAGCTTTCTTT.

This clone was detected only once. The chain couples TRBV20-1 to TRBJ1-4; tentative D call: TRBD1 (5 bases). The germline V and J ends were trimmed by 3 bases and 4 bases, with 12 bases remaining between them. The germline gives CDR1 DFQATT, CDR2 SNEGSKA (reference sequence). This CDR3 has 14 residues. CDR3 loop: CSASFTGSNEKLFF. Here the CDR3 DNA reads TGCAGTGCTAGTTTCACAGGAAGTAATGAAAAACTGTTTTTT.

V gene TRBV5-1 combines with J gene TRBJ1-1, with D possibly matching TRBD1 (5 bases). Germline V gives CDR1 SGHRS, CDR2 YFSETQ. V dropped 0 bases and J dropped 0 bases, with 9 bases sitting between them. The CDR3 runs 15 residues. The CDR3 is CASSLGQPVNTEAFF. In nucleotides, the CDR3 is TGCGCCAGCAGCTTGGGACAGCCGGTGAACACTGAAGCTTTCTTT.

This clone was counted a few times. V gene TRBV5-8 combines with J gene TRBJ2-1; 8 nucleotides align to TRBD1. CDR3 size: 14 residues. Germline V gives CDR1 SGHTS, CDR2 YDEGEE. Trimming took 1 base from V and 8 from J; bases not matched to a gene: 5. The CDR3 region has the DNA TGTGCCAGCAGCTTGCTCCAGGGGGCCTATGAGCAGTTCTTC. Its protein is CASSLLQGAYEQFF. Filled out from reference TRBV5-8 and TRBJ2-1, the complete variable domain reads EAGVTQSPTHLIKTRGQQATLRCSPISGHTSVYWYQQALGLGLQFLLWYDEGEERNRGNFPPRFSGRQFPNYSSELNVNALELEDSALYLCASSLLQGAYEQFFGPGTRLTVL.

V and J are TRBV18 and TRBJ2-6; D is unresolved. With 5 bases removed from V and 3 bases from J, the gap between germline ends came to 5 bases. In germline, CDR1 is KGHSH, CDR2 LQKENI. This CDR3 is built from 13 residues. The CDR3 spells CASSELGANVLTF. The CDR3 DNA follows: TGTGCCAGCTCAGAGCTTGGGGCCAACGTCCTGACTTTC.

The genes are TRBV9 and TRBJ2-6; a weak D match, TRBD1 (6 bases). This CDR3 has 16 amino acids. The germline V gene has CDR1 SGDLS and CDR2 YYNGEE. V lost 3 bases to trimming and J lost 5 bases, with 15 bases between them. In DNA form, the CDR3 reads TGTGCCAGCAGCGAGAACAGGGCCTCAAGGGCCAACGTCCTGACTTTC. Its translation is CASSENRASRANVLTF.

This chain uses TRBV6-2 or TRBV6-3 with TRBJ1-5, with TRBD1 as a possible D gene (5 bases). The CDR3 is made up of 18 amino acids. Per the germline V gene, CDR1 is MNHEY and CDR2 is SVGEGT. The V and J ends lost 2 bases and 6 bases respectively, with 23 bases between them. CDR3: CASSYKATSAGTRQPQHF. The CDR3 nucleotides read TGTGCCAGCAGTTACAAGGCTACCTCCGCAGGGACTCGTCAGCCCCAGCATTTT.

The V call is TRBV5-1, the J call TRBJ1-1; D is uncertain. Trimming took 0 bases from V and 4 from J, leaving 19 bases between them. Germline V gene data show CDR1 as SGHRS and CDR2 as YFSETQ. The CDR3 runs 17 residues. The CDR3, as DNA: TGCGCCAGCAGCTTGGCAAGAGGGATGGGCGGGAGCACTGAAGCTTTCTTT. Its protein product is CASSLARGMGGSTEAFF.

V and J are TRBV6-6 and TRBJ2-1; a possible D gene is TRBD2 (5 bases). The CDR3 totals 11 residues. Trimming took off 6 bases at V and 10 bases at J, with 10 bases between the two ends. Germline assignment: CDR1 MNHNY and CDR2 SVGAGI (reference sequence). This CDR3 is CASSRGPEQFF. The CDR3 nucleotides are TGTGCCAGCAGCAGAGGGCCGGAGCAGTTCTTC.

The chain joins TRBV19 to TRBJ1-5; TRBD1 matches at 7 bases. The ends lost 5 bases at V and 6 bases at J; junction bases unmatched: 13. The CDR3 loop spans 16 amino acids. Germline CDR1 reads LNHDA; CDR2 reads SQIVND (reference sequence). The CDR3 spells CASSVRGEGGTQPQHF. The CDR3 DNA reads TGTGCCAGTAGTGTAAGAGGGGAAGGGGGCACTCAGCCCCAGCATTTT.